The clone carrying this TCR beta chain has a count of ten or more. Germline V gene sequence: CDR1 LNHDA, CDR2 SQIVND (reference sequence). Trimming cost V 7 bases and J 3 bases, with 16 bases left between them. This CDR3 has 16 residues. Using its own MiXCR run on the 5' RACE reads, TCRdb lists one record per CDR3 protein. The sample yields about 63,000 distinct CDR3 sequences, about 16% seen once. These data belong to a study of HIV-infected patients and healthy controls. The clonotype was recovered from a human donor in good health. Sequenced material: CD4+ T cells from blood. This sequence joins TRBV19 and TRBJ2-6; possible D gene TRBD1, 6 bases. This chain's CDR3 is CASNRDTSFGANVLTF. As DNA, the CDR3 is TGTGCCAGTAACCGGGACACCTCCTTTGGGGCCAACGTCCTGACTTTC.